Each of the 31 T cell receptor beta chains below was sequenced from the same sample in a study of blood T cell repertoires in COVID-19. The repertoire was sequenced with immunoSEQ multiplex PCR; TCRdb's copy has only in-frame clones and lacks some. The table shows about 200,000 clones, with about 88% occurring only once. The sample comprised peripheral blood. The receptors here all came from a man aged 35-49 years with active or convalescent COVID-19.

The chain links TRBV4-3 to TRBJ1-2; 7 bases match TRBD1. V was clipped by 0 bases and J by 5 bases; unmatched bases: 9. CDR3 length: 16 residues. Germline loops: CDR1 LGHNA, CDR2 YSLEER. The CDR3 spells CASSQDHEGTAYGYTF. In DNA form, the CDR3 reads TGCGCCAGCAGCCAAGATCATGAGGGGACAGCTTATGGCTACACCTTC.

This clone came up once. The CDR3 loop reads CASSEALSRGMMGYTEAFF. CDR3 sequence (DNA): TGTGCCAGCAGTGAAGCGCTGTCTAGGGGGATGATGGGGTACACTGAAGCTTTCTTT. The chain recombines TRBV6-1 with TRBJ1-1; perhaps TRBD1 as D (6 bases). The CDR3 covers 19 residues. The V end lost 0 bases, the J end lost 3 bases, and 23 bases lay between the germline ends. Germline CDR1 reads MNHNS; CDR2 reads SASEGT.

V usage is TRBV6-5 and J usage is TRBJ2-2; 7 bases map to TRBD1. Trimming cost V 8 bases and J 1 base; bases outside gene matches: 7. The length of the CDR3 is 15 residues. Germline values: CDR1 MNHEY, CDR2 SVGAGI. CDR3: CASRDGTVNTGELFF. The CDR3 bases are TGTGCCAGCCGGGATGGGACAGTGAACACCGGGGAGCTGTTTTTT.

In DNA, the CDR3 is TGTGCCAGCAGCGTAGTGGGAGGGGGGAACACTGAAGCTTTCTTT. It is translated as CASSVVGGGNTEAFF. V and J are TRBV9 and TRBJ1-1; D is possibly TRBD1 (6 bases). Trimming removed 0 bases from V and 1 base from J, with 10 bases in between. The CDR3 runs 15 residues. Germline assignment: CDR1 SGDLS and CDR2 YYNGEE.

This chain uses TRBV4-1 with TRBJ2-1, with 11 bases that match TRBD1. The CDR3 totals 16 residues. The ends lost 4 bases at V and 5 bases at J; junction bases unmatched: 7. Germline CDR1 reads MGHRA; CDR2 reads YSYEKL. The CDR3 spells CASSLTPGQGDNEQFF. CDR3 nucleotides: TGCGCCAGCAGCCTTACTCCGGGACAGGGGGACAATGAGCAGTTCTTC.

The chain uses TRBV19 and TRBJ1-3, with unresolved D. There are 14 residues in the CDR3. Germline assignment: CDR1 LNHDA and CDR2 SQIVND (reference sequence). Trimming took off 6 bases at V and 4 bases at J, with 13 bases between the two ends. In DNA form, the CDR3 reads TGTGCCAGTAGCCGAGACCGGAGCGGAAACACCATATATTTT. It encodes CASSRDRSGNTIYF.

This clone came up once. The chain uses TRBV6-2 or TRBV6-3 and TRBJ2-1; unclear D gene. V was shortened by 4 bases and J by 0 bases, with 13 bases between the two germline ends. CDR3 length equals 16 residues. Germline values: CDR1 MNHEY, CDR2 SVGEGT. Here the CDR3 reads CASSSLRWSSYNEQFF. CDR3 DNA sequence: TGTGCCAGCAGTTCTCTGCGGTGGAGCTCCTACAATGAGCAGTTCTTC.

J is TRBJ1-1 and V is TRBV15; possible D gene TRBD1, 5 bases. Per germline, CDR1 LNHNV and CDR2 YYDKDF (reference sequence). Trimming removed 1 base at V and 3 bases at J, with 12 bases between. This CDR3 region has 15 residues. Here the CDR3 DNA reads TGTGCCACCAGCAGAGCGGCAGGGTGGGACACTGAAGCTTTCTTT. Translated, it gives CATSRAAGWDTEAFF.

The CDR3 reads CASRRGAKGGELFF. The CDR3 DNA follows: TGTGCCAGTAGGCGGGGGGCGAAGGGCGGGGAGCTGTTTTTT. The chain combines TRBV19 with TRBJ2-2; 8 bases align to TRBD2. CDR1 LNHDA and CDR2 SQIVND come from the germline V gene (reference sequence). The CDR3 consists of 14 residues. Losses at the gene ends were 6 bases for V and 7 bases for J; bases not matched to a gene: 7.

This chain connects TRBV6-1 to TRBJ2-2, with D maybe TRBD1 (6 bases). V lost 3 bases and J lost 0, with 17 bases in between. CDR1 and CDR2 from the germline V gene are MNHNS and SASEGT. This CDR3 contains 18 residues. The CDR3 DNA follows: TGTGCCAGCAGTGACATTCAAGGACAGCTGTCGAACACCGGGGAGCTGTTTTTT. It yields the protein CASSDIQGQLSNTGELFF.

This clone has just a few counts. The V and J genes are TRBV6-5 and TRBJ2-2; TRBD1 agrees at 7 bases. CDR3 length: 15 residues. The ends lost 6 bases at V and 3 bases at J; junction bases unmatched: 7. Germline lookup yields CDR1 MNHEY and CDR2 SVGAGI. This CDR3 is CASRADRVDTGELFF. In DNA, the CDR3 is TGTGCCAGCAGAGCTGACAGGGTGGACACCGGGGAGCTGTTTTTT.

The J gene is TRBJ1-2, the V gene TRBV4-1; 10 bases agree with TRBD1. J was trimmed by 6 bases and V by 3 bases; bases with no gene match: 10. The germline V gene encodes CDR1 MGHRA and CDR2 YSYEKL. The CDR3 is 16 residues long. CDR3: CASSHQPGQGIDGYTF. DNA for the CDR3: TGCGCCAGCAGCCATCAACCGGGACAGGGGATAGATGGCTACACCTTC.

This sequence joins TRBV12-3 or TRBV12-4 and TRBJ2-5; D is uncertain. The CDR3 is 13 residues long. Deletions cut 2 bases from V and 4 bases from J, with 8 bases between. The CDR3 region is CASSLIVGETQYF. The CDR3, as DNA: TGTGCCAGCAGTTTAATCGTCGGAGAGACCCAGTACTTC.

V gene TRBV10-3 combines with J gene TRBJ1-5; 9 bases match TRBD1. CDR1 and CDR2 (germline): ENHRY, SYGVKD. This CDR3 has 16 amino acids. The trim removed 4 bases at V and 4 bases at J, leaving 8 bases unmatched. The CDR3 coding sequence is TGTGCCATCAGTGGAACCTCCGGGACAGGGAATCAGCCCCAGCATTTT. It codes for CAISGTSGTGNQPQHF.

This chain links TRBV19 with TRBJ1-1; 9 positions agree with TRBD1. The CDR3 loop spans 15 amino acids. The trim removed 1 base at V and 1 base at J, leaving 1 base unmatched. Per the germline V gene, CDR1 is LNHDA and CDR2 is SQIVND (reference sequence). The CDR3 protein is CASSIVGQGNTEAFF. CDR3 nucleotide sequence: TGTGCCAGTAGTATAGTGGGACAGGGGAACACTGAAGCTTTCTTT.

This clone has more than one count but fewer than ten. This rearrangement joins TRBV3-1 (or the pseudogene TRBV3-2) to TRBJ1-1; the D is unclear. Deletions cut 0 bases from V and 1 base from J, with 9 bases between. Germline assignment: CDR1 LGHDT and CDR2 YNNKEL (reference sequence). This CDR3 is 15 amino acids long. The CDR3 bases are TGTGCCAGCAGCCAAGAAGGCGCAGGGAACACTGAAGCTTTCTTT. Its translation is CASSQEGAGNTEAFF.

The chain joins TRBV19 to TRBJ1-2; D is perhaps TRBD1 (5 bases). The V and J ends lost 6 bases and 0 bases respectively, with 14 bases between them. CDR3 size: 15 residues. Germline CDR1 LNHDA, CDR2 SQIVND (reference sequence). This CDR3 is CASSQGYPPNYGYTF. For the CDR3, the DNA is TGTGCCAGTAGCCAGGGTTACCCTCCTAACTATGGCTACACCTTC.

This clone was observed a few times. The CDR3 DNA reads as TGTGCCGTACAGGGAGGGGAGGCCCGCGGAAGGAAAAATGAGCAGTTCTTC. Encoded protein: CAVQGGEARGRKNEQFF. The chain joins TRBV19 to TRBJ2-1; possibly TRBD2 for D (7 bases). Germline V gene sequence: CDR1 LNHDA, CDR2 SQIVND (reference sequence). CDR3 length: 17 residues. V lost 11 bases and J 7 bases, leaving 30 bases between the germline ends.

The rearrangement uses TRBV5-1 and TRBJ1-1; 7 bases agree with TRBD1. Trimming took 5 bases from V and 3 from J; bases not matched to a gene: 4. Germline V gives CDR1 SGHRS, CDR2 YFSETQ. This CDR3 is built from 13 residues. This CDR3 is CASRRGLDTEAFF. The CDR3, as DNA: TGCGCCAGCAGGAGGGGGCTGGACACTGAAGCTTTCTTT.

The CDR3 DNA reads TGTGCCAGTAGTAAATTACAGGGGACCTCGAACTATGGCTACACCTTC. It codes for CASSKLQGTSNYGYTF. J is TRBJ1-2 and V is TRBV19; 7 bases fit TRBD1. Per germline, CDR1 LNHDA and CDR2 SQIVND (reference sequence). The trim removed 4 bases at V and 2 bases at J, leaving 10 bases unmatched. This CDR3 is 16 amino acids long.

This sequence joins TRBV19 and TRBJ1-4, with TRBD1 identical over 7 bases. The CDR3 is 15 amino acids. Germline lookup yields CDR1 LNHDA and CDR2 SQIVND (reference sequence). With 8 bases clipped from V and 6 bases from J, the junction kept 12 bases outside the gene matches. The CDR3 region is CASSTSRGAHEKLFF. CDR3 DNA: TGTGCCAGTTCAACTTCCAGGGGGGCGCATGAAAAACTGTTTTTT. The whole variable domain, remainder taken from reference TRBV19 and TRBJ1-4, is DGGITQSPKYLFRKEGQNVTLSCEQNLNHDAMYWYRQDPGQGLRLIYYSQIVNDFQKGDIAEGYSVSREKKESFPLTVTSAQKNPTAFYLCASSTSRGAHEKLFFGSGTQLSVL.

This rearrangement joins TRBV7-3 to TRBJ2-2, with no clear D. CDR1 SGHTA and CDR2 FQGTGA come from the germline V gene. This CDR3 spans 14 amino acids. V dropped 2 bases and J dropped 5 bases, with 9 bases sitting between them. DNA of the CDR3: TGTGCCAGCAGCTTATCGGGTTGGACCGGGGAGCTGTTTTTT. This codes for CASSLSGWTGELFF.

CDR3 bases: TGTGCCAGCAGCGAGGACAGGAGCACAGATACGCAGTATTTT. Amino acid sequence: CASSEDRSTDTQYF. The chain carries TRBV9 and TRBJ2-3; 7 bases fit TRBD1. With V trimmed by 3 bases and J by 0 bases, 1 base remained unmatched. Per germline, CDR1 SGDLS and CDR2 YYNGEE. The CDR3 sequence is 14 residues long. Combining the CDR3 with reference TRBV9 and TRBJ2-3 gives the whole variable domain DSGVTQTPKHLITATGQRVTLRCSPRSGDLSVYWYQQSLDQGLQFLIQYYNGEERAKGNILERFSAQQFPDLHSELNLSSLELGDSALYFCASSEDRSTDTQYFGPGTRLTVL.

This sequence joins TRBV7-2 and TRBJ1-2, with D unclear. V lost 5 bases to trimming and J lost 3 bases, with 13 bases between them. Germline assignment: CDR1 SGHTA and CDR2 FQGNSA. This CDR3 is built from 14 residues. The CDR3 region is CASSLQTTHYGYTF. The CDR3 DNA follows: TGTGCCAGCAGCCTACAGACAACCCACTATGGCTACACCTTC. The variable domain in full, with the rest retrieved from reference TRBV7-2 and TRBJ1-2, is GAGVSQSPSNKVTEKGKDVELRCDPISGHTALYWYRQSLGQGLEFLIYFQGNSAPDKSGLPSDRFSAERTGGSVSTLTIQRTQQEDSAVYLCASSLQTTHYGYTFGSGTRLTVV.

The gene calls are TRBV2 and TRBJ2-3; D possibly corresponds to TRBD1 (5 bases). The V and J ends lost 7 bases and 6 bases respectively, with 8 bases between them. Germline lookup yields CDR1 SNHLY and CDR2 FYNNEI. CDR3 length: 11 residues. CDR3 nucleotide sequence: TGTGCCAGCATCAGGGTGGATACGCAGTATTTT. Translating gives CASIRVDTQYF.

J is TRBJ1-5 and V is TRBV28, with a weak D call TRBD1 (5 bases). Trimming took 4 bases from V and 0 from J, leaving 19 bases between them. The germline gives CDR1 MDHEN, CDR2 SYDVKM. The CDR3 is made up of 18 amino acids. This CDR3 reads CASSSTTRTHHSNQPQHF. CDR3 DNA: TGTGCCAGCAGTTCGACGACAAGGACACACCATAGCAATCAGCCCCAGCATTTT. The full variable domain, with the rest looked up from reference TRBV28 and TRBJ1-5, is DVKVTQSSRYLVKRTGEKVFLECVQDMDHENMFWYRQDPGLGLRLIYFSYDVKMKEKGDIPEGYSVSREKKERFSLILESASTNQTSMYLCASSSTTRTHHSNQPQHFGDGTRLSIL.

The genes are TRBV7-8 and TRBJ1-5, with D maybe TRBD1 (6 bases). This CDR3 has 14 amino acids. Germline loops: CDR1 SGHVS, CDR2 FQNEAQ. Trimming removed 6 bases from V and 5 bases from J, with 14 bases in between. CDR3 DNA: TGTGCCAGCAGTAAACAGGGTCTAGATCAGCCCCAGCATTTT. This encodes CASSKQGLDQPQHF.

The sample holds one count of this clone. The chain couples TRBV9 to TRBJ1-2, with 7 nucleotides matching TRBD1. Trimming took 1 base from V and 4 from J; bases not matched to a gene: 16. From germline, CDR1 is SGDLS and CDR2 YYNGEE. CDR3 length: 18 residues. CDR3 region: CASSVLARGRFGTYGYTF. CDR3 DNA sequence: TGTGCCAGCAGCGTACTAGCAAGGGGGCGATTCGGTACCTATGGCTACACCTTC. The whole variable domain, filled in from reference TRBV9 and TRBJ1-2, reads DSGVTQTPKHLITATGQRVTLRCSPRSGDLSVYWYQQSLDQGLQFLIQYYNGEERAKGNILERFSAQQFPDLHSELNLSSLELGDSALYFCASSVLARGRFGTYGYTFGSGTRLTVV.

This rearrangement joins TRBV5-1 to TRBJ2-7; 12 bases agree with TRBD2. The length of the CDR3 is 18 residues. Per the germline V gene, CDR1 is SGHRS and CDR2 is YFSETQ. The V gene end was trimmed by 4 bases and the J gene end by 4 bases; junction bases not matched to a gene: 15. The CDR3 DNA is TGCGCCAGCAGCCGCCGGCCTAGCGGGGGGGCCGGTGGGTACGAGCAGTACTTC. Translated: CASSRRPSGGAGGYEQYF.

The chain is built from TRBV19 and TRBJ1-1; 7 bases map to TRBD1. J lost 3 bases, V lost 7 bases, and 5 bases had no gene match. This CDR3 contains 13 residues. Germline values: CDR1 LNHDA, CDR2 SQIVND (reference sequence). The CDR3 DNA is TGTGCCAGTAAGGGACAGCGATACACTGAAGCTTTCTTT. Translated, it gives CASKGQRYTEAFF. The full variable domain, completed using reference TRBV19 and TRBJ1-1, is DGGITQSPKYLFRKEGQNVTLSCEQNLNHDAMYWYRQDPGQGLRLIYYSQIVNDFQKGDIAEGYSVSREKKESFPLTVTSAQKNPTAFYLCASKGQRYTEAFFGQGTRLTVV.

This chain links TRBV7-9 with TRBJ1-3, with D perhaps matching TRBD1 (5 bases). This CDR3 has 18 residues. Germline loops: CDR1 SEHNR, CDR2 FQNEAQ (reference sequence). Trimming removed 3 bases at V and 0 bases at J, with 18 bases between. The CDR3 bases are TGTGCCAGCAGCTTCGGCTTTCGGGGGATGAGCTCTGGAAACACCATATATTTT. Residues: CASSFGFRGMSSGNTIYF.